These 32 T cell receptor beta chains were all obtained from the same sample, sequenced in a study of OX40 agonist ivuxolimab in advanced cancers. Using immunoSEQ multiplex PCR, the repertoire was profiled, and TCRdb retains in-frame clones only, with some absent. The table lists tens of thousands of clones, over 80% of them singletons, with roughly 5.9% in the top ten. The sequenced sample was CD4+ or CD8+ T cells sorted from blood, obtained in a trial of the OX40 agonist ivuxolimab. All receptors derive from an adult with an advanced solid tumor such as melanoma, head and neck, liver or kidney cancer.

The CDR3 loop is CASSQNPGTQHDNEQFF. The CDR3 bases are TGCGCCAGCAGTCAAAACCCCGGGACTCAACACGACAATGAGCAGTTCTTC. V is TRBV23-1 and J is TRBJ2-1, with a possible D match to TRBD2 (6 bases). TRBV23-1 is an ORF for which the function is uncertain. There are 17 residues in the CDR3. Between the trimmed V and J ends, which lost 2 bases and 5 bases, there was a span of 19 bases.

This clone appeared a single time. The chain couples TRBV25-1 to TRBJ1-6, with TRBD1 as a possible D gene (5 bases). V lost 1 base, J lost 10 bases, and 8 bases lay in between. This CDR3 comprises 13 residues. Germline V CDR1 and CDR2: MGHDK, SYGVNS. The CDR3 coding sequence is TGTGCCAGCAGTGAATTCGGGGGGTCACCCCTCCACTTT. Encoded protein: CASSEFGGSPLHF.

The chain recombines TRBV7-8 with TRBJ2-3; the match to TRBD2 covers 7 bases. Per the germline V gene, CDR1 is SGHVS and CDR2 is FQNEAQ. With 2 bases clipped from V and 5 bases from J, the junction kept 10 bases outside the gene matches. CDR3 length: 16 residues. The CDR3 region has the DNA TGTGCCAGCAGCTTAATGGCGGGAGCGTCAATAGATACGCAGTATTTT. Its translation is CASSLMAGASIDTQYF.

The DNA of the CDR3 is TGTGCCAGCAGCTTCAAATCGCTAACTGAAGCTTTCTTT. Translated, it gives CASSFKSLTEAFF. The J gene is TRBJ1-1, the V gene TRBV28, with no clear D. Germline CDR1 and CDR2: MDHEN and SYDVKM. V lost 6 bases, J lost 5 bases, and 13 bases lay in between. CDR3 size: 13 residues.

The chain recombines TRBV2 with TRBJ2-7; TRBD2 matches 7 bases. J lost 2 bases, V lost 4 bases, and 5 bases had no gene match. The CDR3 spans 14 residues. CDR1 is SNHLY and CDR2 is FYNNEI in the germline V gene. CDR3 residues: CASSVGAGAYEQYF. In nucleotides, the CDR3 is TGTGCCAGCAGTGTAGGTGCGGGGGCCTACGAGCAGTACTTC. Full variable domain (remainder filled in from reference TRBV2 and TRBJ2-7): EPEVTQTPSHQVTQMGQEVILRCVPISNHLYFYWYRQILGQKVEFLVSFYNNEISEKSEIFDDQFSVERPDGSNFTLKIRSTKLEDSAMYFCASSVGAGAYEQYFGPGTRLTVT.

The CDR3: CASSFLISPLHF. The DNA of the CDR3 is TGTGCCAGCAGCTTTTTAATTTCACCCCTCCACTTT. The V call is TRBV7-2, the J call TRBJ1-6; D gene uncertain. CDR1 and CDR2 from the germline V gene are SGHTA and FQGNSA. The V gene lost 3 bases and the J gene lost 9 bases, with 6 bases spanning the gap. This CDR3 has 12 amino acids.

The V gene is TRBV5-8, the J gene TRBJ1-6, with D tentatively TRBD1 (5 bases). This CDR3 comprises 16 residues. Per the germline V gene, CDR1 is SGHTS and CDR2 is YDEGEE. Trimming cost V 1 base and J 5 bases, with 13 bases left between them. CDR3 amino acids: CASSLLGAEDNSPLHF. CDR3 in DNA: TGTGCCAGCAGCTTGCTTGGGGCGGAGGATAATTCACCCCTCCACTTT.

V and J are TRBV27 and TRBJ2-5; D call uncertain. This CDR3 has 15 residues. V lost 5 bases to trimming and J lost 5 bases, with 18 bases between them. The germline V gene has CDR1 MNHEY and CDR2 SMNVEV (reference sequence). CDR3 coding DNA: TGTGCCAGCAGTCTGCGGCTCTCGTTGGGTGAGACCCAGTACTTC. Its protein is CASSLRLSLGETQYF.

The J gene is TRBJ2-3, the V gene TRBV5-4; D possibly corresponds to TRBD1 (6 bases). V lost 2 bases to trimming and J lost 4 bases, with 8 bases between them. The CDR3 sequence is 13 residues long. Germline CDR1 SGHNT, CDR2 YYREEE (reference sequence). The CDR3 protein is CASSLQGSDTQYF. CDR3 nucleotide sequence: TGTGCCAGCAGCTTACAGGGATCAGATACGCAGTATTTT.

The rearrangement joins TRBV30 to TRBJ2-5, with D perhaps matching TRBD1 or TRBD2 (5 bases each). The V and J ends lost 5 bases and 6 bases respectively, with 16 bases between them. In germline, CDR1 is GTSNPN, CDR2 SVGIG (reference sequence). This CDR3 is built from 13 residues. Here the CDR3 reads CAWGTASAKTQYF. The CDR3 DNA sequence: TGTGCCTGGGGGACCGCCTCGGCGAAGACCCAGTACTTC.

This chain joins TRBV2 and TRBJ2-2; 9 bases fit TRBD1. Per the germline V gene, CDR1 is SNHLY and CDR2 is FYNNEI. This CDR3 has 15 residues. After removal of 1 base from V and 6 bases from J, the junction contained 3 bases not matched to a gene. The CDR3 region has the DNA TGTGCCAGCAGTGAAGGGACAGGGGTCCCCGGGGAGCTGTTTTTT. Protein: CASSEGTGVPGELFF.

V is TRBV19 and J is TRBJ1-2, with 9 bases that match TRBD1. Germline lookup yields CDR1 LNHDA and CDR2 SQIVND (reference sequence). CDR3 size: 18 residues. The ends lost 5 bases at V and 8 bases at J; junction bases unmatched: 21. CDR3 sequence: CASSPMLLPGQGGGGYTF. The CDR3 DNA follows: TGTGCCAGTAGTCCCATGCTACTCCCGGGACAGGGAGGTGGCGGCTACACCTTC. The full variable domain, its missing parts supplied by reference TRBV19 and TRBJ1-2, is DGGITQSPKYLFRKEGQNVTLSCEQNLNHDAMYWYRQDPGQGLRLIYYSQIVNDFQKGDIAEGYSVSREKKESFPLTVTSAQKNPTAFYLCASSPMLLPGQGGGGYTFGSGTRLTVV.

The V call is TRBV7-9, the J call TRBJ1-4; D is ambiguous. This CDR3 spans 15 amino acids. Germline V gives CDR1 SEHNR, CDR2 FQNEAQ (reference sequence). The V end lost 0 bases, the J end lost 8 bases, and 13 bases lay between the germline ends. The CDR3 DNA reads as TGTGCCAGCAGCTTAGCAGCGGGAGATGGGGAAAAACTGTTTTTT. Amino acid sequence: CASSLAAGDGEKLFF.

In DNA form, the CDR3 reads TGTGCCAGCAGTACAGACAGGGACGAAAAACTGTTTTTT. Residues: CASSTDRDEKLFF. V usage is TRBV6-6 and J usage is TRBJ1-4, with 7 bases fitting TRBD1. Trimming removed 5 bases from V and 8 bases from J; junction bases left unmatched: 5. The CDR3 contains 13 residues. Germline lookup yields CDR1 MNHNY and CDR2 SVGAGI (reference sequence).

The chain carries TRBV2 and TRBJ2-7; D gene ambiguous. The CDR3 covers 14 residues. The germline V gene has CDR1 SNHLY and CDR2 FYNNEI. Trimming pared 4 bases from V and 0 bases from J, leaving 10 bases between. The DNA of the CDR3 is TGTGCCAGCAGTGTCCCGACATCCTCCTACGAGCAGTACTTC. Residues: CASSVPTSSYEQYF.

The rearrangement joins TRBV9 to TRBJ2-7, with D unresolved. Deletions cut 4 bases from V and 0 bases from J, with 14 bases between. The CDR3 covers 15 residues. Germline V gene data show CDR1 as SGDLS and CDR2 as YYNGEE. CDR3 in amino acids: CASSPHSPSSYEQYF. DNA of the CDR3: TGTGCCAGCAGCCCCCACTCCCCGAGCTCCTACGAGCAGTACTTC.

This chain uses TRBV6-1 with TRBJ2-3; 9 nucleotides match TRBD2. V gave up 6 bases and J gave up 1 base; unmatched junction bases: 2. CDR1 MNHNS and CDR2 SASEGT come from the germline V gene. The CDR3 has 14 amino acids. DNA of the CDR3: TGTGCCAGCAGACTAGCGGGCCGCACAGATACGCAGTATTTT. Translated: CASRLAGRTDTQYF.

This chain connects TRBV7-2 to TRBJ2-1, with a tentative D call TRBD2 (7 bases). The germline gives CDR1 SGHTA, CDR2 FQGNSA. This CDR3 spans 15 amino acids. Trimming shortened V by 1 base and J by 4 bases, and 11 bases separated the two germline ends. Here the CDR3 DNA reads TGTGCCAGCAGCTTAGACAGGGAGGGGTACAATGAGCAGTTCTTC. Encoded protein: CASSLDREGYNEQFF. Filled out from reference TRBV7-2 and TRBJ2-1, the complete variable domain reads GAGVSQSPSNKVTEKGKDVELRCDPISGHTALYWYRQSLGQGLEFLIYFQGNSAPDKSGLPSDRFSAERTGGSVSTLTIQRTQQEDSAVYLCASSLDREGYNEQFFGPGTRLTVL.

The gene calls are TRBV7-9 and TRBJ2-5; D is uncertain. CDR3 length: 15 residues. Germline lookup yields CDR1 SEHNR and CDR2 FQNEAQ (reference sequence). Trimming shortened V by 1 base and J by 2 bases, and 11 bases separated the two germline ends. The CDR3 coding sequence is TGTGCCAGCAGCTTAGTTTCTCCCAGTCAAGAGACCCAGTACTTC. This sequence encodes CASSLVSPSQETQYF.

A note on this clone: One end of the junction varies from germline; a read error may be responsible. In the same sample, other DNA sequences code for this CDR3. The chain recombines TRBV30 with TRBJ2-7; D is ambiguous. Germline loops: CDR1 GTSNPN, CDR2 SVGIG (reference sequence). The CDR3 has 11 residues. CDR3 in amino acids: CAWSPNYEQYF. The CDR3 region has the DNA TGCGCCTGGAGTCCTAATTACGAGCAGTACTTC.

V and J are TRBV5-1 and TRBJ2-1; 8 nucleotides match TRBD1. Germline V gene lookup returns CDR1 SGHRS and CDR2 YFSETQ. J was trimmed by 0 bases and V by 2 bases; bases with no gene match: 4. The CDR3 has 16 amino acids. CDR3 loop: CASSFRQGSSYNEQFF. The CDR3 DNA reads as TGCGCCAGCAGCTTCCGACAGGGGAGCTCCTACAATGAGCAGTTCTTC.

J is TRBJ2-3 and V is TRBV9; 9 bases align to TRBD1. Per germline, CDR1 SGDLS and CDR2 YYNGEE. This CDR3 spans 15 amino acids. J gave up 3 bases and V 1 base, and 3 bases lay outside the gene matches. The chain's CDR3 is CASSVRGTGTDTQYF. For the CDR3, the DNA is TGTGCCAGCAGCGTACGCGGGACAGGGACAGATACGCAGTATTTT.

This sequence joins TRBV19 and TRBJ2-3; D may be TRBD2 (6 bases). The germline gives CDR1 LNHDA, CDR2 SQIVND (reference sequence). This CDR3 has 19 residues. Trimming shortened V by 5 bases and J by 1 base, and 25 bases separated the two germline ends. This CDR3 is CASSGRERQQASRTDTQYF. The CDR3 bases are TGTGCCAGTAGTGGTCGGGAGCGGCAGCAAGCCTCTCGCACAGATACGCAGTATTTT.

This chain uses TRBV20-1 with TRBJ2-3; D may correspond to TRBD1 or TRBD2 (5 bases each). The ends were cut back, 5 bases at V and 5 bases at J, with 5 bases in the middle. CDR3 length: 10 amino acids. Germline values: CDR1 DFQATT, CDR2 SNEGSKA (reference sequence). The CDR3 loop reads CSAGGDTQYF. The CDR3 DNA reads TGCAGTGCTGGGGGAGATACGCAGTATTTT.

The chain joins TRBV7-9 to TRBJ1-4; unclear D gene. The CDR3 has 16 residues. The ends were cut back, 2 bases at V and 7 bases at J, with 17 bases in the middle. Germline V gives CDR1 SEHNR, CDR2 FQNEAQ (reference sequence). CDR3 sequence (DNA): TGTGCCAGCAGCTTAAGTCGCCAAGGCATGGGTGAAAAACTGTTTTTT. The encoded protein is CASSLSRQGMGEKLFF.

The genes are TRBV19 and TRBJ1-1; tentatively, D is TRBD1 (6 bases). This CDR3 contains 15 residues. The germline gives CDR1 LNHDA, CDR2 SQIVND (reference sequence). The V end was cut by 4 bases, the J end by 0 bases, with 12 bases between. CDR3 sequence reads: CASSRTGQVNTEAFF. CDR3 in DNA: TGTGCCAGTAGTAGAACAGGGCAAGTGAACACTGAAGCTTTCTTT.

The chain employs TRBV18 and TRBJ1-1, with D possibly TRBD1 on 5 matching bases. The germline gives CDR1 KGHSH, CDR2 LQKENI. V lost 3 bases to trimming and J lost 2 bases, with 13 bases between them. There are 15 residues in the CDR3. CDR3 region: CASSPNNQGNTEAFF. DNA of the CDR3: TGTGCCAGCTCACCTAATAACCAGGGCAACACTGAAGCTTTCTTT.

This clone showed up just once. In DNA, the CDR3 is TGTGCCAGCACTCACCGTAGCGGGAACACCGGGGAGCTGTTTTTT. Amino acid sequence: CASTHRSGNTGELFF. The chain carries TRBV28 and TRBJ2-2; possibly TRBD2 for D (6 bases). The CDR3 is 15 amino acids. Germline CDR1 is MDHEN and CDR2 is SYDVKM. Trimming took 7 bases from V and 1 from J, leaving 13 bases between them.

This clone was seen just once. V usage is TRBV7-3 and J usage is TRBJ2-1, with D possibly matching TRBD1 (6 bases). Germline V gene data show CDR1 as SGHTA and CDR2 as FQGTGA. The CDR3 consists of 14 residues. Trimming cost V 5 bases and J 9 bases, with 17 bases left between them. The CDR3 DNA sequence: TGTGCCAGCAGCCCGACGGACAGAGAGGGTGAGCAGTTCTTC. This translates into CASSPTDREGEQFF.

This sequence joins TRBV19 and TRBJ2-4; possibly TRBD1 for D (6 bases). Germline V lookup: CDR1 LNHDA, CDR2 SQIVND (reference sequence). Trimming removed 3 bases at V and 0 bases at J, with 9 bases between. There are 15 residues in the CDR3. For the CDR3, the DNA is TGTGCCAGTAGTATCCCAGGGGTAGCCAAAAACATTCAGTACTTC. Its translation: CASSIPGVAKNIQYF.

The chain has TRBV6-6 and TRBJ2-1; unclear D gene. Per germline, CDR1 MNHNY and CDR2 SVGAGI (reference sequence). The CDR3 is made up of 14 amino acids. V dropped 2 bases and J dropped 3 bases, with 8 bases sitting between them. The CDR3 loop is CASSYGENYNEQFF. The CDR3 bases are TGTGCCAGCAGTTACGGGGAAAACTACAATGAGCAGTTCTTC.

This chain connects TRBV19 to TRBJ1-3, with D hard to call. Germline CDR1 and CDR2: LNHDA and SQIVND (reference sequence). This CDR3 contains 15 residues. V dropped 5 bases and J dropped 0 bases, with 11 bases sitting between them. The CDR3 sequence: CASSPLGVSGNTIYF. CDR3 coding DNA: TGTGCCAGTAGTCCCCTTGGAGTCTCTGGAAACACCATATATTTT.